Reported below is one T cell receptor beta chain. The data were obtained in a study of T cells in Graves' hyperthyroidism and ophthalmopathy. Amplified TCR beta CDR3 regions derived from RNA transcripts. In the first-round RT-PCR of the TCR CDR3, the HTBI primer set was used. From the multiplex PCR reads, TCRdb called clonotypes with MiXCR, one entry per CDR3 protein. The data show 300,000 to 450,000 distinct CDR3 sequences, approximately 17% seen once. The CDR3 is 15 amino acids. Germline CDR1 reads MNHNS; CDR2 reads SASEGT. Losses at the gene ends were 5 bases for V and 7 bases for J; bases not matched to a gene: 12.

The sample comprised blood. This sequence joins TRBV6-1 and TRBJ2-7, with 9 bases fitting TRBD1. This receptor was taken from a man aged 18 to 29 with Graves' ophthalmopathy. The CDR3 protein is CASSYRTGVQGEQYF. In nucleotides, the CDR3 is TGTGCCAGCAGTTACAGGACAGGGGTACAAGGAGAGCAGTACTTC.